A single sample is the source of the 3 T cell receptor beta chains below, sequenced in a study of spatial heterogeneity in lung cancer. Sample time point: blood at routine non-recurrence follow-up after resection. TCRdb processed the 5' RACE reads anew with MiXCR; each CDR3 protein has one entry. Of tens of thousands of distinct CDR3 sequences listed, approximately 20% are singletons. Here the sequenced sample was PBMCs, taken at follow-up. Receptor source: a male donor with early-stage non-small cell lung cancer.

This clonotype was detected a few times. This rearrangement joins TRBV5-1 to TRBJ2-5; maybe TRBD2 (5 bases). The V end lost 5 bases, the J end lost 5 bases, and 10 bases lay between the germline ends. This CDR3 is 12 amino acids long. Per germline, CDR1 SGHRS and CDR2 YFSETQ. CDR3 bases: TGCGCCAGCAGTGCCAGCGGTGAGACCCAGTACTTC. Encoded protein: CASSASGETQYF.

The chain is built from TRBV10-3 and TRBJ2-5; 7 bases are shared with TRBD2. V dropped 2 bases and J dropped 1; count of bases not matched to a gene: 4. CDR1 ENHRY and CDR2 SYGVKD come from the germline V gene. The CDR3 loop spans 15 amino acids. The CDR3 loop reads CAISEDGRPQETQYF. The DNA for the CDR3 is TGTGCCATCAGTGAGGACGGGAGGCCCCAAGAGACCCAGTACTTC.

This clonotype has a handful of counts. The gene calls are TRBV25-1 and TRBJ2-3; D is unresolved. V was cut by 8 bases and J by 2 bases, with 5 bases left in between. Germline loops: CDR1 MGHDK, CDR2 SYGVNS. The CDR3 spans 11 residues. The CDR3 here is CASGHTDTQYF. The CDR3 DNA reads as TGTGCCAGCGGGCACACAGATACGCAGTATTTT.